Each of the 11 T cell receptor beta chains below was sequenced from the same sample in a study of response to subunit inactivated influenza vaccine (dated by TCRdb to the late 2010s). Library generation was performed with RT-PCR. TCRdb lists the instrument as Illumina HiSeq 2500. TCRdb reran the public reads through fastp at Q25 and MiXCR, keeping productive beta chains. Every distinct CDR3 protein forms one entry, paired with its most common genes and DNA. The sample records about 170,000 distinct CDR3 sequences, about 12% of which are singletons. The top ten hold approximately 30% of the sample. These data were also filed under a second study, of T cells expressing NK-cell markers. In that second paper, the authors write: TCR beta cDNA libraries were prepared using 5'RACE template switching, which introduced a universal primer site and unique molecular identifiers.

The material sequenced was CD8+ T cells sorted from PBMCs, taken about 13 days after vaccination. The receptors here all came from a man between 45 and 60 years old who received an inactivated influenza vaccine. Donor details come from another sample of the same person, matched by shared clones.

The chain carries TRBV12-3 or TRBV12-4 and TRBJ2-7; TRBD2 agrees at 9 bases. V dropped 2 bases and J dropped 2; count of bases not matched to a gene: 31. CDR3 size: 24 residues. The chain's CDR3 is CASSLHGRLAWGTSGCGSPYEQYF. The CDR3 nucleotides read TGTGCCAGCAGTTTACATGGCAGGTTGGCCTGGGGTACTAGCGGGTGTGGTTCCCCCTACGAGCAGTACTTC.

This clonotype has a count of ten or more. This chain joins TRBV7-8 and TRBJ1-1; 12 positions match TRBD1. Trimming at V came to 5 bases and at J to 3 bases, leaving 4 bases not matched to a gene. The CDR3 loop spans 15 amino acids. Germline loops: CDR1 SGHVS, CDR2 FQNEAQ. The CDR3: CASSLGQGAYTEAFF. The CDR3 bases are TGTGCCAGCAGCCTGGGACAGGGGGCTTACACTGAAGCTTTCTTT.

This clonotype was seen a handful of times. This rearrangement joins TRBV4-3 to TRBJ2-1; D is undetermined. In germline, CDR1 is LGHNA, CDR2 YSLEER. This CDR3 spans 14 amino acids. V was pared by 3 bases and J by 10 bases, with 16 bases between. CDR3 loop: CASSQYLGTQEQFF. CDR3 DNA: TGCGCCAGCAGCCAGTATTTGGGAACTCAGGAGCAGTTCTTC.

This chain uses TRBV6-5 with TRBJ2-2; D might be TRBD1 (6 bases). This CDR3 is built from 15 residues. Trimming took off 4 bases at V and 5 bases at J, with 14 bases between the two ends. The germline V gene encodes CDR1 MNHEY and CDR2 SVGAGI. The CDR3 DNA reads as TGTGCCAGCAGTTCCCAGATCAGGGGTACCGGGGAGCTGTTTTTT. Its protein is CASSSQIRGTGELFF.

The chain has TRBV5-5 and TRBJ1-2; tentatively, D is TRBD1 (5 bases). The V end lost 0 bases, the J end lost 1 base, and 10 bases lay between the germline ends. CDR1 is SGHKS and CDR2 is YYEKEE in the germline V gene (reference sequence). There are 15 residues in the CDR3. CDR3 nucleotide sequence: TGTGCCAGCAGCTTGGATCCAGGGAATAACTATGGCTACACCTTC. Translated: CASSLDPGNNYGYTF.

This sequence joins TRBV11-2 and TRBJ2-7; 9 bases align to TRBD2. With V trimmed by 0 bases and J by 3 bases, 3 bases remained unmatched. The germline V gene encodes CDR1 SGHAT and CDR2 FQNNGV. The CDR3 sequence is 15 residues long. CDR3 bases: TGTGCCAGCAGCTTAGAGGCGCGGGAGGGCTACGAGCAGTACTTC. This codes for CASSLEAREGYEQYF.

In its sample, this clonotype was seen many times. The V gene is TRBV28, the J gene TRBJ2-4, with unresolved D. The CDR3 is 16 residues long. Germline V gives CDR1 MDHEN, CDR2 SYDVKM. Trimming cost V 1 base and J 0 bases, with 10 bases left between them. CDR3 nucleotides: TGTGCCAGCAGTTTATTGGCAGCTCGAGCCAAAAACATTCAGTACTTC. Its protein is CASSLLAARAKNIQYF.

In its sample, this clonotype was seen a few times. The chain recombines TRBV29-1 with TRBJ2-7; D possibly corresponds to TRBD2 (5 bases). The V gene's germline CDR1 is SQVTM and CDR2 ANQGSEA. The CDR3 has 14 amino acids. Trimming removed 3 bases at V and 6 bases at J, with 18 bases between. CDR3 residues: CSVEGLAGPSEQYF. Here the CDR3 DNA reads TGCAGCGTTGAGGGCCTAGCAGGACCCAGCGAGCAGTACTTC.

The chain carries TRBV2 and TRBJ2-2; tentative D call: TRBD1 (6 bases). V was pared by 7 bases and J by 14 bases, with 14 bases between. The CDR3 spans 11 residues. CDR1 and CDR2 (germline): SNHLY, FYNNEI. DNA of the CDR3: TGTGCCAGCACTAACACAGGGTATCTGTTTTTT. This sequence encodes CASTNTGYLFF.

There are a few counts of this clonotype. This sequence joins TRBV6-5 and TRBJ2-7; tentative D call: TRBD1 (5 bases). The ends were cut back, 1 base at V and 5 bases at J, with 9 bases in the middle. The germline CDR1 and CDR2 sequences are MNHEY and SVGAGI. This CDR3 spans 13 amino acids. CDR3 coding DNA: TGTGCCAGCAGTTACTTTCCAGGGAACGAGCAGTACTTC. This gives the protein CASSYFPGNEQYF.

V and J are TRBV7-9 and TRBJ2-5; a possible D gene is TRBD2 (6 bases). The CDR3 covers 15 residues. Trimming left V 1 base short and J 3 bases short, with 12 bases between. CDR1 and CDR2 (germline): SEHNR, FQNEAQ (reference sequence). CDR3 region: CASSLVVAAEETQYF. The CDR3 coding sequence is TGTGCCAGCAGCTTAGTTGTAGCGGCGGAAGAGACCCAGTACTTC.